The 10 T cell receptor beta chains below all came from one sample that was sequenced in a study of blood T cell repertoires in COVID-19. Sequencing used immunoSEQ multiplex PCR; TCRdb keeps in-frame clones, though not all of them. The profile shows roughly 220,000 clones, roughly 80% of them singletons. Sequenced: peripheral blood. All receptors come from a woman older than 75 with COVID-19, enrolled during active disease.

The chain joins TRBV3-1 (or the pseudogene TRBV3-2) to TRBJ2-2, with 8 bases fitting TRBD2. This CDR3 has 18 amino acids. V lost 1 base, J lost 2 bases, and 9 bases stayed unmatched. CDR1 and CDR2 from the germline V gene are LGHDT and YNNKEL (reference sequence). This CDR3 reads CASSQAMTGGPNTGELFF. The CDR3 region has the DNA TGTGCCAGCAGCCAAGCAATGACGGGAGGGCCCAACACCGGGGAGCTGTTTTTT.

This chain uses TRBV6-1 with TRBJ1-3, with D unclear. From germline, CDR1 is MNHNS and CDR2 SASEGT. This CDR3 has 15 amino acids. V was clipped by 2 bases and J by 3 bases, with 11 bases between them. The CDR3 bases are TGTGCCAGCAGTGAACAACCCGGGGTTGGAAACACCATATATTTT. Translated: CASSEQPGVGNTIYF.

The rearrangement links TRBV19 to TRBJ1-6; TRBD1 agrees at 7 bases. This CDR3 region has 13 residues. Trimming cost V 8 bases and J 13 bases; bases outside gene matches: 11. Per the germline V gene, CDR1 is LNHDA and CDR2 is SQIVND (reference sequence). CDR3 amino acids: CASGYRGASPLHF. The CDR3 coding sequence is TGTGCCAGTGGGTACAGGGGAGCATCGCCCCTCCACTTT.

The gene calls are TRBV5-1 and TRBJ1-1, with D possibly being TRBD1 (5 bases). Germline CDR1 and CDR2: SGHRS and YFSETQ. CDR3 length: 14 amino acids. The V end lost 0 bases, the J end lost 5 bases, and 11 bases lay between the germline ends. Written as DNA, the CDR3 is TGCGCCAGCAGCTTGGGGTTGGGGGGAACTGAAGCTTTCTTT. This translates into CASSLGLGGTEAFF.

The chain employs TRBV5-1 and TRBJ2-1; 7 nucleotides line up with TRBD1. This CDR3 region has 15 residues. The germline CDR1 and CDR2 sequences are SGHRS and YFSETQ. V shed 3 bases and J 3 bases; nucleotides not matched to a gene: 6. CDR3 sequence reads: CASSSQGVNYNEQFF. In DNA, the CDR3 is TGCGCCAGCAGCTCGCAGGGGGTAAACTACAATGAGCAGTTCTTC.

The table lists this clone with a count of one. This sequence joins TRBV4-1 and TRBJ1-1, with D perhaps matching TRBD1 (5 bases). Germline CDR1 and CDR2: MGHRA and YSYEKL. There are 15 residues in the CDR3. V dropped 0 bases and J dropped 0 bases, with 8 bases sitting between them. The CDR3 region is CASSQDAGMNTEAFF. CDR3 coding DNA: TGCGCCAGCAGCCAAGACGCAGGGATGAACACTGAAGCTTTCTTT.

The genes are TRBV19 and TRBJ2-3; TRBD2 might be the D (6 bases). V was clipped by 4 bases and J by 0 bases, with 17 bases between them. Germline loops: CDR1 LNHDA, CDR2 SQIVND (reference sequence). This CDR3 is 17 amino acids long. CDR3 sequence reads: CASSTPLGRGSTDTQYF. The CDR3, as DNA: TGTGCCAGTAGTACCCCCCTTGGACGGGGGAGCACAGATACGCAGTATTTT.

This chain uses TRBV5-1 with TRBJ2-3, with 14 bases matching TRBD2. J gave up 8 bases and V 4 bases, and 6 bases lay outside the gene matches. CDR3 length equals 15 residues. Germline CDR1 and CDR2: SGHRS and YFSETQ. The CDR3 here is CASSAGTSGSRTQYF. The CDR3 nucleotides read TGCGCCAGCAGCGCCGGGACTAGCGGGAGTCGTACGCAGTATTTT.

This rearrangement joins TRBV5-1 to TRBJ1-6; maybe TRBD1 (5 bases). Trimming cost V 0 bases and J 9 bases, with 10 bases left between them. CDR3 length: 14 amino acids. Germline V CDR1 and CDR2: SGHRS, YFSETQ. The CDR3: CASSLEGASSPLHF. The DNA for the CDR3 is TGCGCCAGCAGCTTGGAAGGGGCGTCTTCACCCCTCCACTTT. The whole variable domain, filled in from reference TRBV5-1 and TRBJ1-6, reads KAGVTQTPRYLIKTRGQQVTLSCSPISGHRSVSWYQQTPGQGLQFLFEYFSETQRNKGNFPGRFSGRQFSNSRSEMNVSTLELGDSALYLCASSLEGASSPLHFGNGTRLTVT.

Many counts were recorded for this clone. The CDR3 loop reads CASSQGGAGGTDTQYF. DNA of the CDR3: TGCGCCAGCAGCCAAGGGGGCGCGGGAGGCACAGATACGCAGTATTTT. The rearrangement links TRBV4-3 to TRBJ2-3; 7 bases are a match to TRBD2. The CDR3 spans 16 residues. Germline V gene sequence: CDR1 LGHNA, CDR2 YSLEER. V was pared by 1 base and J by 1 base, with 5 bases of the junction left unmatched.